Each of the 30 T cell receptor beta chains below was sequenced from the same sample in a study of T cell changes during pregnancy in multiple sclerosis. Profiled with immunoSEQ multiplex PCR; TCRdb holds only in-frame clones, not every one. This table has tens of thousands of clones, around 92% appearing once. The material sequenced was CD4+ T cells from peripheral blood mononuclear cells, taken after pregnancy. The receptor set was obtained from a female donor with multiple sclerosis, enrolled in a pregnancy study.

V usage is TRBV5-8 and J usage is TRBJ1-5; 7 nucleotides align to TRBD1. Trimming took 4 bases from V and 4 from J; bases not matched to a gene: 8. Germline V gene data show CDR1 as SGHTS and CDR2 as YDEGEE. This CDR3 is built from 15 residues. CDR3 in DNA: TGTGCCAGCAGCCCCGGACAGGTTCGAAATCAGCCCCAGCATTTT. Translated: CASSPGQVRNQPQHF.

The rearrangement links TRBV7-9 to TRBJ2-2, with a possible D match to TRBD1 (5 bases). Per germline, CDR1 SEHNR and CDR2 FQNEAQ (reference sequence). The CDR3 runs to 15 residues. With 5 bases removed from V and 5 bases from J, the gap between germline ends came to 15 bases. The CDR3, as DNA: TGTGCCAGCAGCGCCCAGGGCCCCAAGACCGGGGAGCTGTTTTTT. Protein sequence: CASSAQGPKTGELFF.

The V call is TRBV6-1, the J call TRBJ2-5, with TRBD2 matching 11 bases. The CDR3 loop spans 16 amino acids. Germline V gene lookup returns CDR1 MNHNS and CDR2 SASEGT. V shed 1 base, J shed 5 bases, and the junction held 6 bases outside the gene matches. The CDR3: CASSEVSGGGRETQYF. As DNA, the CDR3 is TGTGCCAGCAGTGAAGTTAGCGGGGGGGGCCGCGAGACCCAGTACTTC.

This clone was counted a few times. This chain's CDR3 is CASSAMGQGAGANVLTF. CDR3 sequence (DNA): TGTGCCAGCAGTGCGATGGGACAGGGGGCTGGGGCCAACGTCCTGACTTTC. The V and J genes are TRBV6-1 and TRBJ2-6; 11 bases agree with TRBD1. The CDR3 contains 17 residues. Unmatched junction bases numbered 4, after V lost 4 bases and J lost 2 bases. Germline V gives CDR1 MNHNS, CDR2 SASEGT.

The J gene is TRBJ1-2, the V gene TRBV6-5; 7 bases map to TRBD1. Germline assignment: CDR1 MNHEY and CDR2 SVGAGI. The CDR3 runs to 15 residues. The V gene end was trimmed by 6 bases and the J gene end by 2 bases; junction bases not matched to a gene: 9. In nucleotides, the CDR3 is TGTGCCAGCAGAGAGGACAGGCGAACCAACTATGGCTACACCTTC. This codes for CASREDRRTNYGYTF.

Details on this clone: This sample also contains other DNA sequences that code for the same CDR3. CDR3 amino acids: CASMVTQGVLNSPLHF. The CDR3 DNA reads TGTGCCAGTATGGTCACACAGGGGGTATTGAATTCACCCCTCCACTTT. This sequence joins TRBV19 and TRBJ1-6, with TRBD1 identical over 8 bases. The germline V gene encodes CDR1 LNHDA and CDR2 SQIVND (reference sequence). The CDR3 is made up of 16 amino acids. Trimming removed 7 bases from V and 7 bases from J; junction bases left unmatched: 12. Supplemented by reference TRBV19 and TRBJ1-6, the full variable domain reads DGGITQSPKYLFRKEGQNVTLSCEQNLNHDAMYWYRQDPGQGLRLIYYSQIVNDFQKGDIAEGYSVSREKKESFPLTVTSAQKNPTAFYLCASMVTQGVLNSPLHFGNGTRLTVT.

This chain joins TRBV28 and TRBJ2-3, with unresolved D. This CDR3 region has 12 residues. Germline CDR1 reads MDHEN; CDR2 reads SYDVKM. The V gene lost 6 bases and the J gene lost 0 bases, with 4 bases spanning the gap. CDR3 sequence: CASSLSTDTQYF. The DNA for the CDR3 is TGTGCCAGCAGCCTGAGCACAGATACGCAGTATTTT.

V usage is TRBV28 and J usage is TRBJ2-7; 14 positions match TRBD2. Germline V gene data show CDR1 as MDHEN and CDR2 as SYDVKM. After removal of 3 bases from V and 1 base from J, the junction contained 14 bases not matched to a gene. The CDR3 has 20 residues. CDR3 sequence (DNA): TGTGCCAGCAGTTTTTCGTGGGGGGGACTAGCGGGAGTGGGATCCTACGAGCAGTACTTC. This codes for CASSFSWGGLAGVGSYEQYF.

V is TRBV6-5 and J is TRBJ2-1; 8 nucleotides match TRBD1. The CDR3 has 15 residues. Germline assignment: CDR1 MNHEY and CDR2 SVGAGI. The J segment lost 3 bases and the V segment lost 2 bases, leaving 3 bases of the junction unmatched. CDR3 region: CASSYGQGDYNEQFF. In DNA form, the CDR3 reads TGTGCCAGCAGTTACGGACAGGGCGACTACAATGAGCAGTTCTTC.

This chain links TRBV4-1 with TRBJ2-1, with TRBD1 matching 9 bases. The CDR3 is 15 amino acids. Germline trimming cut 1 base from V and 5 bases from J; bases unmatched to any gene: 3. The germline CDR1 and CDR2 sequences are MGHRA and YSYEKL. CDR3 sequence reads: CASSQADRGHNEQFF. DNA for the CDR3: TGCGCCAGCAGCCAAGCGGACAGGGGACACAATGAGCAGTTCTTC.

This clone has a single count. V gene TRBV5-4 combines with J gene TRBJ2-7; 8 bases match TRBD2. CDR3 length: 14 residues. V shed 5 bases, J shed 4 bases, and the junction held 8 bases outside the gene matches. Per the germline V gene, CDR1 is SGHNT and CDR2 is YYREEE (reference sequence). The CDR3 loop is CASSSSGSGYEQYF. In nucleotides, the CDR3 is TGTGCCAGCAGTTCAAGCGGGAGCGGGTACGAGCAGTACTTC.

Here the CDR3 reads CASSGRGRPNEQFF. The CDR3 nucleotides are TGTGCCAGCAGCGGCAGGGGGAGGCCCAATGAGCAGTTCTTC. This chain connects TRBV5-4 to TRBJ2-1; D might be TRBD1 (7 bases). V lost 4 bases to trimming and J lost 6 bases, with 14 bases between them. The V gene's germline CDR1 is SGHNT and CDR2 YYREEE (reference sequence). The CDR3 consists of 14 residues.

This chain uses TRBV27 with TRBJ2-7; TRBD2 matches 7 bases. Trimming removed 6 bases from V and 3 bases from J; junction bases left unmatched: 14. CDR3 length: 16 residues. The germline CDR1 and CDR2 sequences are MNHEY and SMNVEV (reference sequence). The CDR3 DNA sequence: TGTGCCAGCAGCCTCCTTGGGGGAGGGCTAGTCTACGAGCAGTACTTC. Its translation is CASSLLGGGLVYEQYF.

The chain couples TRBV7-3 to TRBJ2-2; D might be TRBD2 (6 bases). V was clipped by 1 base and J by 5 bases, with 14 bases between them. CDR1 and CDR2 (germline): SGHTA, FQGTGA. The CDR3 totals 16 residues. For the CDR3, the DNA is TGTGCCAGCAGCTTAAGAGCTGGCGGAGGGACCGGGGAGCTGTTTTTT. Translation: CASSLRAGGGTGELFF.

The CDR3 coding sequence is TGCGCCAGCAGCCATTTGCCGAGCCTCGGGGGAGGGGAGCTGTTTTTT. It codes for CASSHLPSLGGGELFF. The chain recombines TRBV4-3 with TRBJ2-2; perhaps TRBD2 as D (6 bases). Trimming cost V 3 bases and J 8 bases, with 19 bases left between them. Germline values: CDR1 LGHNA, CDR2 YSLEER. This CDR3 has 16 amino acids.

The V and J genes are TRBV5-1 and TRBJ1-2; no reliable D call. V lost 0 bases to trimming and J lost 0 bases, with 3 bases between them. The CDR3 runs 13 residues. CDR1 is SGHRS and CDR2 is YFSETQ in the germline V gene. CDR3 protein: CASSLDSNYGYTF. In DNA, the CDR3 is TGCGCCAGCAGCTTGGACTCTAACTATGGCTACACCTTC.

Written as DNA, the CDR3 is TGTGCCAGCTCACCACCCACGGAGAGCTATGGCTACACCTTC. This sequence encodes CASSPPTESYGYTF. J is TRBJ1-2 and V is TRBV18; D gene ambiguous. With 0 bases removed from V and 4 bases from J, the gap between germline ends came to 9 bases. The CDR3 consists of 14 residues. Germline V gene data show CDR1 as KGHSH and CDR2 as LQKENI.

The chain is built from TRBV6-1 and TRBJ2-7; 7 bases are shared with TRBD1. Trimming took 3 bases from V and 2 from J; bases not matched to a gene: 7. CDR3 length: 15 amino acids. Germline V gene data show CDR1 as MNHNS and CDR2 as SASEGT. CDR3 region: CASSESLTGTYEQYF. The CDR3 region has the DNA TGTGCCAGCAGTGAGTCCCTGACAGGGACCTACGAGCAGTACTTC.

This chain links TRBV2 with TRBJ1-1, with unresolved D. The V and J ends lost 6 bases and 4 bases respectively, with 12 bases between them. CDR1 and CDR2 (germline): SNHLY, FYNNEI. The CDR3 sequence is 13 residues long. CDR3 protein: CASSRWASTEAFF. The CDR3 DNA is TGTGCCAGCAGCCGCTGGGCGAGCACTGAAGCTTTCTTT. The full variable domain, completed using reference TRBV2 and TRBJ1-1, is EPEVTQTPSHQVTQMGQEVILRCVPISNHLYFYWYRQILGQKVEFLVSFYNNEISEKSEIFDDQFSVERPDGSNFTLKIRSTKLEDSAMYFCASSRWASTEAFFGQGTRLTVV.

The chain uses TRBV7-2 and TRBJ1-2; D gene unclear. Trimming took off 5 bases at V and 6 bases at J, with 22 bases between the two ends. Looked up from germline, CDR1 is SGHTA and CDR2 is FQGNSA. The CDR3 extends over 16 amino acids. The DNA for the CDR3 is TGTGCCAGCAGCCCGGCGGGTGTGGGAGCAGGCGATGGCTACACCTTC. Protein: CASSPAGVGAGDGYTF.

The chain joins TRBV5-1 to TRBJ2-7; 10 nucleotides line up with TRBD2. CDR1 is SGHRS, CDR2 YFSETQ, per germline. V shed 4 bases and J 5 bases; nucleotides not matched to a gene: 12. CDR3 length equals 16 residues. The CDR3 coding sequence is TGCGCCAGCAGCCCCGCACTAGCGGGGTCATATGACGAGCAGTACTTC. Translating gives CASSPALAGSYDEQYF. The whole variable domain, remainder taken from reference TRBV5-1 and TRBJ2-7, is KAGVTQTPRYLIKTRGQQVTLSCSPISGHRSVSWYQQTPGQGLQFLFEYFSETQRNKGNFPGRFSGRQFSNSRSEMNVSTLELGDSALYLCASSPALAGSYDEQYFGPGTRLTVT.

V gene TRBV6-1 combines with J gene TRBJ1-2, with D tentatively TRBD1 (5 bases). Germline V gene data show CDR1 as MNHNS and CDR2 as SASEGT. This CDR3 has 10 amino acids. V lost 5 bases and J 11 bases, leaving 9 bases between the germline ends. The CDR3 sequence is CASSFRGYTF. Written as DNA, the CDR3 is TGTGCCAGCAGTTTTAGGGGATACACCTTC.

This clone was counted a single time. The chain is built from TRBV18 and TRBJ2-7, with D possibly being TRBD2 (6 bases). Trimming removed 0 bases at V and 0 bases at J, with 18 bases between. The length of the CDR3 is 18 residues. Germline V gene lookup returns CDR1 KGHSH and CDR2 LQKENI. CDR3: CASSPPYPLAKSSYEQYF. The CDR3 DNA reads as TGTGCCAGCTCACCACCGTATCCTCTAGCGAAAAGCTCCTACGAGCAGTACTTC.

On this clone: Other DNA sequences in this specimen translate into the identical CDR3. The J gene is TRBJ1-4, the V gene TRBV18; unclear D gene. With 3 bases removed from V and 5 bases from J, the gap between germline ends came to 7 bases. The germline gives CDR1 KGHSH, CDR2 LQKENI. This CDR3 spans 13 amino acids. DNA of the CDR3: TGTGCCAGCTCACCCCAAGCCAATGAAAAACTGTTTTTT. It is translated as CASSPQANEKLFF. Drawing the rest from reference TRBV18 and TRBJ1-4, the complete variable domain is NAGVMQNPRHLVRRRGQEARLRCSPMKGHSHVYWYRQLPEEGLKFMVYLQKENIIDESGMPKERFSAEFPKEGPSILRIQQVVRGDSAAYFCASSPQANEKLFFGSGTQLSVL.

V and J are TRBV5-1 and TRBJ2-1; 8 nucleotides match TRBD2. The CDR3 consists of 15 residues. From germline, CDR1 is SGHRS and CDR2 YFSETQ. The ends lost 3 bases at V and 5 bases at J; junction bases unmatched: 7. This chain's CDR3 is CASSSVRGADNEQFF. The CDR3 DNA reads as TGCGCCAGCAGCTCGGTGCGGGGGGCGGACAATGAGCAGTTCTTC.

This clone was counted once. This rearrangement joins TRBV18 to TRBJ1-5; D is possibly TRBD1 (5 bases). The CDR3 covers 14 residues. CDR1 and CDR2 from the germline V gene are KGHSH and LQKENI. The germline V and J ends were trimmed by 1 base and 8 bases, with 12 bases remaining between them. The DNA for the CDR3 is TGTGCCAGCTCACCACAGGGACTTGGGGAGCCCCAGCATTTT. It yields the protein CASSPQGLGEPQHF.

V gene TRBV7-3 combines with J gene TRBJ1-1, with a weak D call TRBD1 (6 bases). Trimming stripped 5 bases from V and 1 base from J, with 17 bases between. The CDR3 runs to 16 residues. Germline CDR1 SGHTA, CDR2 FQGTGA. As DNA, the CDR3 is TGTGCCAGCAGCCGGTGGGGGGGCGCGAGGAACACTGAAGCTTTCTTT. It yields the protein CASSRWGGARNTEAFF.

The chain is built from TRBV5-4 and TRBJ2-5; 11 nucleotides match TRBD1. The CDR3 loop spans 16 amino acids. V lost 3 bases and J lost 5; bases outside the gene matches: 9. Germline V CDR1 and CDR2: SGHNT, YYREEE (reference sequence). The CDR3 loop reads CASSSRGQGGGETQYF. CDR3 nucleotides: TGTGCCAGCAGCTCCAGGGGACAGGGGGGAGGTGAGACCCAGTACTTC. Complete variable domain (other parts from reference TRBV5-4 and TRBJ2-5): ETGVTQSPTHLIKTRGQQVTLRCSSQSGHNTVSWYQQALGQGPQFIFQYYREEENGRGNFPPRFSGLQFPNYSSELNVNALELDDSALYLCASSSRGQGGGETQYFGPGTRLLVL.

The genes are TRBV5-4 and TRBJ2-7, with D possibly being TRBD1 (7 bases). V gave up 4 bases and J gave up 5 bases, with 19 bases separating them. Germline assignment: CDR1 SGHNT and CDR2 YYREEE (reference sequence). This CDR3 comprises 15 residues. CDR3 protein: CASSPQGGAGHEQYF. The CDR3 coding sequence is TGTGCCAGCAGCCCCCAGGGGGGAGCGGGCCACGAGCAGTACTTC.

The chain recombines TRBV20-1 with TRBJ2-1; D is perhaps TRBD1 (6 bases). Germline CDR1 reads DFQATT; CDR2 reads SNEGSKA (reference sequence). This CDR3 has 11 residues. Trimming took 4 bases from V and 10 from J, leaving 11 bases between them. CDR3 sequence: CSATGAGEQFF. The CDR3 DNA sequence: TGCAGTGCTACAGGGGCAGGGGAGCAGTTCTTC.